A single sample is the source of the 25 T cell receptor beta chains below, sequenced in a study of metastatic and nonmetastatic thyroid tumors. Ahead of thyroid surgery, no patient had received treatment of any kind. TCRdb recomputed clones from the PCR reads via MiXCR. This table holds 35,000 to 55,000 clones, 3% to 3.5% found once. Material: blood. The receptors were sampled from a female donor with papillary thyroid cancer or a benign thyroid nodule (not recorded which). Some clones in this sample may be carry-over from other donors' samples.

This clone was detected many times. V and J are TRBV4-2 and TRBJ1-1; D gene ambiguous. The ends were cut back, 3 bases at V and 1 base at J, with 12 bases in the middle. The CDR3 is 15 amino acids. Germline CDR1 reads LGHNA; CDR2 reads YNFKEQ. The CDR3 DNA is TGTGCCAGCAGCCAGCCCTCTGAGGGGAACACTGAAGCTTTCTTT. Translation: CASSQPSEGNTEAFF.

The CDR3 here is CAIYGTSDHEQYF. The CDR3 coding sequence is TGCGCCATCTACGGGACTAGCGATCACGAGCAGTACTTC. This sequence joins TRBV5-1 and TRBJ2-7; 10 bases agree with TRBD2. The germline gives CDR1 SGHRS, CDR2 YFSETQ. This CDR3 is 13 amino acids long. V gave up 9 bases and J gave up 5 bases; unmatched junction bases: 8.

The table lists this clone with a few counts. J is TRBJ2-7 and V is TRBV5-6; tentative D call: TRBD1 (6 bases). Germline CDR1 is SGHDT and CDR2 is YYEEEE. This CDR3 has 15 amino acids. Trimming removed 4 bases at V and 0 bases at J, with 14 bases between. The CDR3 region has the DNA TGTGCCAGCAGCACCTGGGACACCCACTCCTACGAGCAGTACTTC. It codes for CASSTWDTHSYEQYF.

In its sample, this clone is medium-sized. The chain employs TRBV9 and TRBJ2-2; 8 bases are shared with TRBD2. V shed 3 bases and J 1 base; nucleotides not matched to a gene: 5. The CDR3 loop spans 16 amino acids. Germline CDR1 SGDLS, CDR2 YYNGEE. The CDR3 DNA sequence: TGTGCCAGCAGCGGAGGGGCGGGAGGGAACACCGGGGAGCTGTTTTTT. Encoded protein: CASSGGAGGNTGELFF.

This clone was recorded many times. The chain links TRBV28 to TRBJ1-1; a possible D gene is TRBD1 (6 bases). This CDR3 is 11 amino acids long. Germline V lookup: CDR1 MDHEN, CDR2 SYDVKM. The ends were cut back, 8 bases at V and 3 bases at J, with 7 bases in the middle. CDR3: CASGGHTEAFF. The CDR3 DNA reads as TGTGCCAGCGGGGGGCACACTGAAGCTTTCTTT.

This clone was counted at least ten times. The V call is TRBV5-8, the J call TRBJ2-2; TRBD1 agrees at 8 bases. The CDR3 consists of 16 residues. Trimming at V came to 4 bases and at J to 2 bases, leaving 7 bases not matched to a gene. CDR1 is SGHTS, CDR2 YDEGEE, per germline. The CDR3 nucleotides read TGTGCCAGCAGCAAACGGACAGGGCTTAACACCGGGGAGCTGTTTTTT. Its translation: CASSKRTGLNTGELFF.

This clone was detected ten times or more. The CDR3 here is CASSRDRGTEAFF. DNA for the CDR3: TGTGCCAGCAGCCGGGACAGGGGGACTGAAGCTTTCTTT. V gene TRBV11-2 combines with J gene TRBJ1-1, with 11 bases matching TRBD1. The V segment lost 5 bases and the J segment 5 bases; nucleotides outside the gene matches: 1. The CDR3 covers 13 residues. The germline CDR1 and CDR2 sequences are SGHAT and FQNNGV.

The rearrangement uses TRBV28 and TRBJ2-1; D is possibly TRBD1 or TRBD2 (5 bases each). This CDR3 comprises 14 residues. Germline assignment: CDR1 MDHEN and CDR2 SYDVKM. Deletions cut 5 bases from V and 0 bases from J, with 8 bases between. In DNA form, the CDR3 reads TGTGCCAGCAGTGGGACGGACTCCTACAATGAGCAGTTCTTC. Amino acids: CASSGTDSYNEQFF.

By its share, this clone is medium-sized. V and J are TRBV30 and TRBJ2-7, with 8 bases lining up with TRBD1. CDR1 is GTSNPN and CDR2 is SVGIG in the germline V gene (reference sequence). The CDR3 runs 12 residues. With V trimmed by 3 bases and J by 3 bases, 1 base remained unmatched. The CDR3 coding sequence is TGTGCCTGGAGCGGGACAGGCTACGAGCAGTACTTC. Translation gives CAWSGTGYEQYF.

This chain links TRBV6-2 or TRBV6-3 with TRBJ2-1, with D possibly being TRBD1 (5 bases). Germline V gene data show CDR1 as MNHEY and CDR2 as SVGEGT. Between the trimmed V and J ends, which lost 2 bases and 5 bases, there was a span of 7 bases. The CDR3 length is 13 residues. CDR3 nucleotides: TGTGCCAGCAGTTACGGGGCCCACAATGAGCAGTTCTTC. This translates into CASSYGAHNEQFF.

This clone occurred many times. This chain joins TRBV20-1 and TRBJ1-1; 10 bases align to TRBD1. Trimming took 3 bases from V and 5 from J; bases not matched to a gene: 9. CDR3 length: 15 amino acids. CDR1 is DFQATT and CDR2 is SNEGSKA in the germline V gene (reference sequence). The CDR3 sequence: CSASSLTGGETEAFF. As DNA, the CDR3 is TGCAGTGCTAGCAGCCTGACAGGGGGCGAAACTGAAGCTTTCTTT.

The chain carries TRBV19 and TRBJ1-2; D is possibly TRBD1 (6 bases). Trimming took 6 bases from V and 8 from J, leaving 16 bases between them. CDR3 length equals 13 residues. Germline lookup yields CDR1 LNHDA and CDR2 SQIVND (reference sequence). The CDR3 sequence is CASREIQGRGYTF. CDR3 DNA sequence: TGTGCCAGTAGGGAGATACAGGGACGGGGCTACACCTTC.

This clone was seen only a few times. The chain has TRBV11-2 and TRBJ2-6; the match to TRBD2 covers 11 bases. Unmatched junction bases numbered 6, after V lost 5 bases and J lost 0 bases. The CDR3 has 18 amino acids. The germline V gene encodes CDR1 SGHAT and CDR2 FQNNGV. The CDR3 here is CASSPASGGSSGANVLTF. The CDR3 DNA sequence: TGTGCCAGCAGCCCGGCTAGCGGGGGGAGCTCTGGGGCCAACGTCCTGACTTTC.

Many counts were recorded for this clone. The chain has TRBV20-1 and TRBJ2-3; D call uncertain. Germline V lookup: CDR1 DFQATT, CDR2 SNEGSKA (reference sequence). This CDR3 spans 11 amino acids. Trimming stripped 5 bases from V and 7 bases from J, with 10 bases between. CDR3: CSALGEYTQYF. The CDR3 DNA sequence: TGCAGTGCTCTCGGAGAATATACGCAGTATTTT.

This clone counts as medium-sized. The chain is built from TRBV20-1 and TRBJ2-2; D possibly matches TRBD1 or TRBD2 (5 bases each). The CDR3 is made up of 15 amino acids. Trimming cost V 0 bases and J 4 bases, with 12 bases left between them. Germline V gene data show CDR1 as DFQATT and CDR2 as SNEGSKA (reference sequence). The CDR3 DNA is TGCAGTGCTAGAGATCAGCAGGGACCCACCGGGGAGCTGTTTTTT. Translated, it gives CSARDQQGPTGELFF.

This clone turned up a few times. The gene calls are TRBV7-9 and TRBJ1-2; TRBD1 agrees at 12 bases. V was pared by 5 bases and J by 7 bases, with 8 bases of the junction left unmatched. The germline V gene has CDR1 SEHNR and CDR2 FQNEAQ (reference sequence). The CDR3 extends over 15 amino acids. This CDR3 reads CASSITGTGGRGYTF. CDR3 nucleotide sequence: TGTGCCAGCAGCATTACCGGGACAGGGGGCCGTGGCTACACCTTC. The complete variable domain, with remaining parts taken from reference TRBV7-9 and TRBJ1-2, reads DTGVSQNPRHKITKRGQNVTFRCDPISEHNRLYWYRQTLGQGPEFLTYFQNEAQLEKSRLLSDRFSAERPKGSFSTLEIQRTEQGDSAMYLCASSITGTGGRGYTFGSGTRLTVV.

This clone was picked up a small number of times. CDR3 coding DNA: TGTGCCTGGAGACGGGGGGGGGCAGATACGCAGTATTTT. Translation gives CAWRRGGADTQYF. The V gene is TRBV30, the J gene TRBJ2-3; 8 bases are shared with TRBD2. J was trimmed by 4 bases and V by 3 bases; bases with no gene match: 3. This CDR3 has 13 amino acids. Germline V gene sequence: CDR1 GTSNPN, CDR2 SVGIG (reference sequence).

In its sample, this clone was seen many times. V is TRBV5-6 and J is TRBJ1-6; possible D gene TRBD1, 6 bases. The germline V and J ends were trimmed by 1 base and 7 bases, with 12 bases remaining between them. Germline V gene data show CDR1 as SGHDT and CDR2 as YYEEEE. This CDR3 region has 15 residues. CDR3 sequence reads: CASSLTGWSNSPLHF. The CDR3 DNA reads as TGTGCCAGCAGCTTGACAGGGTGGAGCAATTCACCCCTCCACTTT.

A few counts support this clone. The chain links TRBV5-1 to TRBJ2-7, with D maybe TRBD1 (6 bases). The CDR3 is 16 residues long. Trimming shortened V by 5 bases and J by 2 bases, and 20 bases separated the two germline ends. Germline assignment: CDR1 SGHRS and CDR2 YFSETQ. Here the CDR3 reads CASSQGFGQGTYEQYF. DNA for the CDR3: TGCGCCAGCAGTCAGGGTTTCGGGCAGGGGACCTACGAGCAGTACTTC.

In this sample, this clone turned up many times. CDR3 coding DNA: TGTGCCAGCAGCCCCGGCCCAGTGAGCACTGAAGCTTTCTTT. Its protein product is CASSPGPVSTEAFF. The V call is TRBV7-3, the J call TRBJ1-1; unclear D gene. Deletions cut 5 bases from V and 4 bases from J, with 14 bases between. Germline V lookup: CDR1 SGHTA, CDR2 FQGTGA. This CDR3 has 14 residues.

In its sample, this clone was seen many times. The J gene is TRBJ2-1, the V gene TRBV9; D gene unclear. V was cut by 1 base and J by 0 bases, with 8 bases left in between. CDR3 length: 15 amino acids. Germline CDR1 is SGDLS and CDR2 is YYNGEE. The chain's CDR3 is CASSVRPASYNEQFF. CDR3 nucleotides: TGTGCCAGCAGCGTAAGACCGGCCTCCTACAATGAGCAGTTCTTC.

V gene TRBV30 combines with J gene TRBJ1-6; TRBD1 might be the D (6 bases). CDR1 and CDR2 from the germline V gene are GTSNPN and SVGIG (reference sequence). The CDR3 length is 16 residues. The V end lost 0 bases, the J end lost 4 bases, and 13 bases lay between the germline ends. The CDR3 sequence is CAWSVSGAGYNSPLHF. In DNA form, the CDR3 reads TGTGCCTGGAGTGTCTCAGGGGCAGGTTATAATTCACCCCTCCACTTT.

This clone was seen repeatedly, ten times or more. CDR3 coding DNA: TGTGCCAGCAGTTTAGCTCCCTTTTCCAGGCACACTGAAGCTTTCTTT. Encoded protein: CASSLAPFSRHTEAFF. V is TRBV28 and J is TRBJ1-1; D remains unclear. V dropped 2 bases and J dropped 3 bases, with 16 bases sitting between them. The germline CDR1 and CDR2 sequences are MDHEN and SYDVKM. The CDR3 consists of 16 residues.

This clone was counted a few times. The gene calls are TRBV14 and TRBJ2-3; unclear D gene. From germline, CDR1 is SGHDN and CDR2 FVKESK. V lost 1 base and J 6 bases, leaving 8 bases between the germline ends. CDR3 size: 13 residues. The CDR3 protein is CASSQATFDTQYF. Written as DNA, the CDR3 is TGTGCCAGCAGCCAAGCCACATTTGATACGCAGTATTTT.

There are many counts of this clone. DNA of the CDR3: TGTGCCAGCAAGCGGGAGATGGCCAATGAGCAGTTCTTC. Its translation: CASKREMANEQFF. The rearrangement joins TRBV11-2 to TRBJ2-1, with 8 bases fitting TRBD2. Per germline, CDR1 SGHAT and CDR2 FQNNGV. This CDR3 region has 13 residues. Trimming at V came to 7 bases and at J to 6 bases, leaving 5 bases not matched to a gene.